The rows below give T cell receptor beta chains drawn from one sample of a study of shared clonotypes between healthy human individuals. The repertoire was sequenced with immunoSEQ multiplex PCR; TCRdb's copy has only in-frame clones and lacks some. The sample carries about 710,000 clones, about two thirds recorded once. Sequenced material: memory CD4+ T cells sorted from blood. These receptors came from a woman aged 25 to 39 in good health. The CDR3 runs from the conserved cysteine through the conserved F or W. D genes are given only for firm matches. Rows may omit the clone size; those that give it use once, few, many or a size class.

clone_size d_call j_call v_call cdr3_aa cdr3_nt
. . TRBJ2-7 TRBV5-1 CASSLVEVGHEQYF TGCGCCAGCAGCTTGGTGGAAGTAGGGCACGAGCAGTACTTC
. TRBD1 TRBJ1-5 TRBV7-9 CASSSGQGGQPQHF TGTGCCAGCAGCTCGGGACAGGGAGGTCAGCCCCAGCATTTT
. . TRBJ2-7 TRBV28 CASSLFTSGAFEQYF TGTGCCAGCAGTTTATTCACTTCAGGGGCCTTTGAGCAGTACTTC
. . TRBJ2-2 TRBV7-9 CASSFDGGVETGELFF TGTGCCAGCAGCTTCGACGGGGGAGTTGAGACCGGGGAGCTGTTTTTT
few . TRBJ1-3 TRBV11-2 CASSLVPGSGNTIYF TGTGCCAGCAGCTTAGTACCGGGGAGTGGAAACACCATATATTTT
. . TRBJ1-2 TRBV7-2 CASSFIQGTLF TGTGCCAGCAGCTTCATCCAGGGAACTCTCTTC
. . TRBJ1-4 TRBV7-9 CASSLEADGTTNEKLFF TGTGCCAGCAGCTTAGAGGCGGACGGTACAACTAATGAAAAACTGTTTTTT
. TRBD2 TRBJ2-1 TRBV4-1 CASSQQSSGRADNEQFF TGCGCCAGCAGCCAACAATCTAGCGGGAGGGCGGACAATGAGCAGTTCTTC
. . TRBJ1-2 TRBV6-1 CASSSDRKRGYTF TGTGCCAGCAGTTCCGACAGGAAAAGAGGCTACACCTTC
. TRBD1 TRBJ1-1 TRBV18 CASSLSTGTGGRVTEAFF TGTGCCAGCTCACTCTCTACCGGGACAGGGGGACGAGTCACTGAAGCTTTCTTT
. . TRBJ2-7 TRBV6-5 CASSYIPLGEQYF TGTGCCAGCAGTTACATCCCGCTCGGCGAGCAGTACTTC
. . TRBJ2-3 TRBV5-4 CASSLRGDTDTQYF TGTGCCAGCAGCTTAAGAGGGGACACAGATACGCAGTATTTT
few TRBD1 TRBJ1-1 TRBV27 CASSLYGTGGNTEAFF TGTGCCAGCAGTTTATATGGGACAGGGGGAAACACTGAAGCTTTCTTT
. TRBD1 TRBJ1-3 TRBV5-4 CASSTTGRSDTIYF TGTGCCAGCAGCACGACAGGGCGATCGGACACCATATATTTT
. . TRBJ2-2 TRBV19 CASSIYGGVGTGELFF TGTGCCAGTAGTATATATGGTGGGGTAGGCACCGGGGAGCTGTTTTTT
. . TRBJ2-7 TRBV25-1 CASTGVGRGPSYEQYF TGTGCCAGCACCGGGGTGGGGAGGGGGCCCTCCTACGAGCAGTACTTC
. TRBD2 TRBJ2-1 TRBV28 CASTPGLGLRNEQFF TGTGCCAGCACACCGGGACTAGGGTTAAGGAATGAGCAGTTCTTC